This TCR beta chain was captured by sequencing in a study of blood T cell repertoires in COVID-19. Study details: Researchers got acute and convalescent COVID-19 samples from the United States, Italy and Spain. Sources were T cells, B-cell-depleted T cells, or PBMCs; the material itself was cDNA or gDNA.

Germline V gene lookup returns CDR1 MNHEY and CDR2 SVGEGT. With 0 bases removed from V and 7 bases from J, the gap between germline ends came to 16 bases. There are 15 residues in the CDR3. In the authors' methods: Reference gene primer amplification yielded estimated nucleated cell counts. The method was immunoSEQ multiplex PCR; TCRdb's version includes in-frame clones alone and lacks a portion of them. D and trimming come from the DNA, and the V and J calls and clone size come from that table. The sample contains tens of thousands of clones, approximately 87% of which appear only once. The chain joins TRBV6-2 or TRBV6-3 to TRBJ2-7; D is perhaps TRBD1 (5 bases). The sequenced sample was peripheral blood. The sequence came from a human donor in a cohort sampled during active COVID-19. This CDR3 reads CASSYSIDSYGEQYF. CDR3 DNA: TGTGCCAGCAGTTACTCGATAGACAGCTACGGGGAGCAGTACTTC.